This TCR beta chain was captured by sequencing in a study of cytomegalovirus exposure and HLA in healthy donors. A multiplex PCR was run with 60 Vbeta primers and 13 Jbeta primers. Some clones are missing from TCRdb's copy, which holds only in-frame ones; the method was immunoSEQ multiplex PCR. The sample yields some 130,000 clones, 70% seen once. In regard to this clone: Its antigen is currently unknown.

The germline CDR1 and CDR2 sequences are SGHAT and FQNNGV. This CDR3 is built from 15 residues. V gave up 10 bases and J gave up 4 bases; unmatched junction bases: 12. Study results and limitations: The later analysis indicated that the majority of CMV-associated TCR beta chains appeared HLA-restricted. It was reported in a later analysis that an Asian-associated ancestry cluster showed fewer N-insertions than the roughly 710-donor mean. Cytomegalovirus association was assigned to approximately 160 TCR beta chains. In vitro testing confirmed a few CMV-associated chains as specific for CMV antigens.

The V gene is TRBV11-2, the J gene TRBJ2-1, with 8 bases matching TRBD1. The receptor's source is a woman in her sixties or seventies in good health and CMV-seropositive. The specimen sequenced was PBMCs. CDR3 loop: CAILRTGPFYNEQFF. CDR3 nucleotides: TGTGCCATCCTCCGGACAGGGCCCTTTTACAATGAGCAGTTCTTC.